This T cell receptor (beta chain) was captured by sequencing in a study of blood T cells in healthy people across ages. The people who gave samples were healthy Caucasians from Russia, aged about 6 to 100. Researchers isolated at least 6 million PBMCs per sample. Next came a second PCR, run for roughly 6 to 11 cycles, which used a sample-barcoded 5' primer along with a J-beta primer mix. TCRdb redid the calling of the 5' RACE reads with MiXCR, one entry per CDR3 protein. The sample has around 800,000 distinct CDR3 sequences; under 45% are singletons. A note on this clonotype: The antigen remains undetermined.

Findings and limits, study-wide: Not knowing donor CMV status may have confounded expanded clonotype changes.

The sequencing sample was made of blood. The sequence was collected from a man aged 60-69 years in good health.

This CDR3 is CAGSTGGGNTIYF. For the CDR3, the DNA is TGTGCCGGATCCACAGGGGGCGGAAACACCATATATTTT. The chain recombines TRBV30 with TRBJ1-3, with 9 bases matching TRBD1. Germline loops: CDR1 GTSNPN, CDR2 SVGIG (reference sequence). Unmatched junction bases numbered 6, after V lost 8 bases and J lost 4 bases. This CDR3 region has 13 residues.